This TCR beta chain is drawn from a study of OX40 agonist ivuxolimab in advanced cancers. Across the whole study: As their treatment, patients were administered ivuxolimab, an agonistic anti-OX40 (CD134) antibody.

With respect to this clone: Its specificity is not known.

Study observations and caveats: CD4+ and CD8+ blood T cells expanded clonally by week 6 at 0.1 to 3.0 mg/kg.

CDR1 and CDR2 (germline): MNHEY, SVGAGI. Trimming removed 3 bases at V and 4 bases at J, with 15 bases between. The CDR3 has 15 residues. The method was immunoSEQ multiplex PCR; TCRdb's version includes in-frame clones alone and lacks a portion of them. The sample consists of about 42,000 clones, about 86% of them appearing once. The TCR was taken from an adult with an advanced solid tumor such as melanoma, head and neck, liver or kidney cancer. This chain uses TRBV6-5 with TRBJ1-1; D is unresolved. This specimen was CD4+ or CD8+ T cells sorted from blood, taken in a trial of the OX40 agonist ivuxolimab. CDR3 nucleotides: TGTGCCAGCAGTTATCCGGGTCTTCTCGGCACTGAAGCTTTCTTT. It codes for CASSYPGLLGTEAFF.